Below are 3 T cell receptor beta chains sequenced from a single sample in a study of cytomegalovirus exposure and HLA in healthy donors. TCRdb keeps only in-frame clones here, not all; method: immunoSEQ multiplex PCR. The top ten clones hold 1.3% of a sample with 80,000 to 95,000 clones, roughly 96% of them seen once. Sequencing used PBMCs. All receptors come from a woman aged 18-29 years in good health and CMV-seronegative.

The chain uses TRBV15 and TRBJ2-2; D unresolved. Germline values: CDR1 LNHNV, CDR2 YYDKDF (reference sequence). V was shortened by 0 bases and J by 3 bases, with 5 bases between the two germline ends. The CDR3 length is 14 residues. The CDR3 is CATSRDTDTGELFF. CDR3 DNA sequence: TGTGCCACCAGCAGAGATACGGACACCGGGGAGCTGTTTTTT.

The chain is built from TRBV6-6 and TRBJ2-4; D gene uncertain. Between the trimmed V and J ends, which lost 2 bases and 7 bases, there was a span of 6 bases. This CDR3 spans 12 amino acids. Germline lookup yields CDR1 MNHNY and CDR2 SVGAGI (reference sequence). The CDR3 loop is CASSYGGNIQYF. CDR3 sequence (DNA): TGTGCCAGCAGTTACGGCGGTAACATTCAGTACTTC.

CDR3 residues: CASSLQYGSNSNTGELFF. CDR3 in DNA: TGTGCCAGCTCACTACAATACGGGTCGAACTCGAACACCGGGGAGCTGTTTTTT. The rearrangement links TRBV18 to TRBJ2-2; unclear D gene. There are 18 residues in the CDR3. V lost 4 bases, J lost 0 bases, and 18 bases lay in between. The germline V gene has CDR1 KGHSH and CDR2 LQKENI.